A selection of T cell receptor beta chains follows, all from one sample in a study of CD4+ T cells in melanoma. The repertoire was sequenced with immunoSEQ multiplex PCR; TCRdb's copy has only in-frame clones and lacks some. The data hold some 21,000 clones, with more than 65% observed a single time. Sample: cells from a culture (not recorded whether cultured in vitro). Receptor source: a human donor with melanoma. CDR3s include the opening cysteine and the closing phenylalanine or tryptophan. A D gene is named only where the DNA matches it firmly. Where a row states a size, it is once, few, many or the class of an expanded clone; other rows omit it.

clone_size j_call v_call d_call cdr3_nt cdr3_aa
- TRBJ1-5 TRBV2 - TGTGCCAGCAGCGACGCGGGTTTTCGCAATCAGCCCCAGCATTTT CASSDAGFRNQPQHF
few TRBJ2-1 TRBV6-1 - TGTGCCAGCAGTAGACAGGGAGGGACTGTCAATGAGCAGTTCTTC CASSRQGGTVNEQFF
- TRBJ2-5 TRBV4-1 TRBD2 TGCGCCAGCAGCCACGGACTAGCGGGGGGACAAGAGACCCAGTACTTC CASSHGLAGGQETQYF
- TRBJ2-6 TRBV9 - TGTGCCAGCAGCGCCGGGGACAACTCTGGGGCCAACGTCCTGACTTTC CASSAGDNSGANVLTF
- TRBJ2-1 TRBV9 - TGTGCCAGCAGCGTAGACGGGGGGCCTTACAATGAGCAGTTCTTC CASSVDGGPYNEQFF
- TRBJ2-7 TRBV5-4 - TGTGCCAGCAGCCGGGAGACAGACTCCTACGAGCAGTACTTC CASSRETDSYEQYF
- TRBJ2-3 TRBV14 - TGTGCCAGCAGCCCCTTTCCCTCGAATACGCAGTATTTT CASSPFPSNTQYF
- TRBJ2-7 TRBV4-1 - TGCGCCAGCAGCCAAGACCCGAGGTCTACGGCCTACGAGCAGTACTTC CASSQDPRSTAYEQYF
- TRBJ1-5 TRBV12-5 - TGTGCTAGTGGTTTGGCACGAAGGGGGGCTCCGATCAGCAATCAGCCCCAGCATTTT CASGLARRGAPISNQPQHF
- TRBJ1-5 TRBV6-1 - TGTGCCAGCAGTGAAGACCAGCCCCAGCATTTT CASSEDQPQHF
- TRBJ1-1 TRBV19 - TGTGCCAGTAGGACGGGACTTTCGAGGGATGGCACTGAAGCTTTCTTT CASRTGLSRDGTEAFF
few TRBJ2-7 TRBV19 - TGTGCCAGTAGTGATGGAACAGGTAATACCTACGAGCAGTACTTC CASSDGTGNTYEQYF
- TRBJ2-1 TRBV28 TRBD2 TGTGCCAGCAGAGCTAGCGGGGGGGCCCGGTATGAGCAGTTCTTC CASRASGGARYEQFF
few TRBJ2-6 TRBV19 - TGTGCCTCGGGGGAGGTCTCTACTGGGGCCAACGTCCTGACTTTC CASGEVSTGANVLTF
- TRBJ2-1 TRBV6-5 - TGTGCCAGCACGCGGACCTACGGTCATGAGCAGTTCTTC CASTRTYGHEQFF
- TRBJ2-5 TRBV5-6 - TGTGCCAGCAGCCGTTCCGTCGGGTTAGGGACCCAGTACTTC CASSRSVGLGTQYF
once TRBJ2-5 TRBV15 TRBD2 TGTGCCACCAGCGGTTCACTAGCGGGGCCTCAAGAGACCCAGTACTTC CATSGSLAGPQETQYF
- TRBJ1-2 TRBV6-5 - TGTGCCAGCAGTTTTTTAGTATCTAACTATGGCTACACCTTC CASSFLVSNYGYTF
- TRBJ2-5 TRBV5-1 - TGCGCCAGCAGCCCCCAGGGACTCGAGACCCAGTACTTC CASSPQGLETQYF
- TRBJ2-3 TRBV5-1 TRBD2 TGCGCCAGCAGCTCGACTAGCGGGGGGGCTGGAGATACGCAGTATTTT CASSSTSGGAGDTQYF
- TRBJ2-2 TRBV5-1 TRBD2 TGCGCCAGCAGCTTAATAGCGGGCGGAGCAACCGGGGAGCTGTTTTTT CASSLIAGGATGELFF
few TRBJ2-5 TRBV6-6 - TGTGCCAGCAGTTACCCCCAGGGTGCGATAGAGACCCAGTACTTC CASSYPQGAIETQYF
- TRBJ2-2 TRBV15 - TGTGCCACCAGCAGAGGGGGTTACACCGGGGAGCTGTTTTTT CATSRGGYTGELFF
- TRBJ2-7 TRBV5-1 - TGCGCCAGCAGCTTGGTTCCGGGTCCGAACTTCTACGAGCAGTACTTC CASSLVPGPNFYEQYF
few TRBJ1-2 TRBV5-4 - TGTGCCAGCAGCCCCGACAGTAACTATGGCTACACCTTC CASSPDSNYGYTF
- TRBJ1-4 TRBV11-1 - TGTGCCAGCAGCTTAGTCCGGGCAGAGAGGGAAAAACTGTTTTTT CASSLVRAEREKLFF
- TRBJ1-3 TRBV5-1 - TGCGCCAGCAGCAGATGGTCGAACCCAGGGCAATCTGGAAACACCATATATTTT CASSRWSNPGQSGNTIYF
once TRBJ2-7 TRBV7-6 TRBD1 TGTGCCAGCAGCCTGAGATCCGGACAGGGTTTTTCCGAGCAGTACTTC CASSLRSGQGFSEQYF
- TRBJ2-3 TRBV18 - TGTGCCAGCTCACCGGTTGCGCTTCGCACAGATACGCAGTATTTT CASSPVALRTDTQYF
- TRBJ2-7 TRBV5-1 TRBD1 TGCGCCAGCAGCTCGGGACAGGCCGTCTACGAGCAGTACTTC CASSSGQAVYEQYF
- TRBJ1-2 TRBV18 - TGTGCCAGCTCACCACTACAGGGCTCTGGCTACACCTTC CASSPLQGSGYTF
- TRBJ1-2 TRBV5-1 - TGCGCCAGCAGCTTGGATGGGATGGGCTATGGCTACACCTTC CASSLDGMGYGYTF
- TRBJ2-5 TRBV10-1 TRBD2 TGCGCCAGCAGTGAGTGGGCTAGCGGCTTGTCGGAGACCCAGTACTTC CASSEWASGLSETQYF
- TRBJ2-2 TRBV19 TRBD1 TGTGCCAGTAGTGGGACAGGAACCGGGGAGCTGTTTTTT CASSGTGTGELFF
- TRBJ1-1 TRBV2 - TGTGCCAGCCAGAGGGGACCCGCTGAAGCTTTCTTT CASQRGPAEAFF
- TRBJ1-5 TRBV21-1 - TGTGCCAGCAGCAAAAAGGGTGAGTTCAATCAGCCCCAGCATTTT CASSKKGEFNQPQHF
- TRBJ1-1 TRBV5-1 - TGCGCCAGCAGCTTGCTTACAGGGCCAGGGGAGAACACTGAAGCTTTCTTT CASSLLTGPGENTEAFF
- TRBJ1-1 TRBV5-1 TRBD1 TGCGCCAGCACAGGGGGAACTGAAGCTTTCTTT CASTGGTEAFF
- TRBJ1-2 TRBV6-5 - TGTGCCAGCAGTTACTCCCCTGTTGCACTCTATGGCTACACCTTC CASSYSPVALYGYTF
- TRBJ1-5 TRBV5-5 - TGTGCCAGCAGCTTGAGGGGGGGACTCAGCAATCAGCCCCAGCATTTT CASSLRGGLSNQPQHF
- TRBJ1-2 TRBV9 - TGTGCCAGCAGCACCGTCGACAGGTTCGGCTACACCTTC CASSTVDRFGYTF
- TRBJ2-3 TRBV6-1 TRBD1 TGTGCCAGCAGAGCGGACAGGGTTCGCACAGATACGCAGTATTTT CASRADRVRTDTQYF
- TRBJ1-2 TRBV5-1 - TGCGCCAGCAGCTTGGCTCCCGAAAGGGGGACCGCCGGCTACACCTTC CASSLAPERGTAGYTF
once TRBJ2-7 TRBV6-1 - TGTGCCAGCCGAAGACAGGCGGACACCTACGAGCAGTACTTC CASRRQADTYEQYF
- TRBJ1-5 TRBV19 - TGTGCCAGTAGTCCGACCCCTGGGGGGACAAAGGGCAATCAGCCCCAGCATTTT CASSPTPGGTKGNQPQHF
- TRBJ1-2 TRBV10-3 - TGTGCCATCAGTGAGTCGATGGCAGGCCCTTTCGACGACTATGGCTACACCTTC CAISESMAGPFDDYGYTF
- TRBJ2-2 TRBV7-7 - TGTGCTAGCAGCTTAGTCCAGGGCGGGGAGCTGTTTTTT CASSLVQGGELFF
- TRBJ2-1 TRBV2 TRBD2 TGTGCCAGCACGGGAGGGGCGTACAATGAGCAGTTCTTC CASTGGAYNEQFF
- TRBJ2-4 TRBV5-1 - TGCGCCAGCAGCTTGGTTCCCCGGGGCTCCCTAGCCAAAAACATTCAGTACTTC CASSLVPRGSLAKNIQYF
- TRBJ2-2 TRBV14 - TGTGCCAGCAGCCCTAAAGGACGCCTGGGGGGCAAGGCCGGGGAGCTGTTTTTT CASSPKGRLGGKAGELFF